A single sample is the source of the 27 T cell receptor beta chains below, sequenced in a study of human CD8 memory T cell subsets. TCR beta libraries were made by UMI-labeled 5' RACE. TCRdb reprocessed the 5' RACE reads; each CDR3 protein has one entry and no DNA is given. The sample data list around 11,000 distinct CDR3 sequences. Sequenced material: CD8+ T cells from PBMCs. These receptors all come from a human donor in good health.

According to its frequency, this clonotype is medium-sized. CDR3 loop: CSVRAYGGELFF. This rearrangement joins TRBV29-1 to TRBJ2-2; TCRdb's D call, TRBD1, is unchecked because there is no DNA. The germline V gene encodes CDR1 SQVTM and CDR2 ANQGSEA. This CDR3 has 12 residues.

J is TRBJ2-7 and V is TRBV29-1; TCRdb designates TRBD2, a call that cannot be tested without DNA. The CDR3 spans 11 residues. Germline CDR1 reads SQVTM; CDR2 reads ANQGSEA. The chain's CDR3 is CSVELAREQYF.

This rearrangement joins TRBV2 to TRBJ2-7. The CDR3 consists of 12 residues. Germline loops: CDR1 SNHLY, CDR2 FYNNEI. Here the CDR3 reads CASSTFSGEQYF.

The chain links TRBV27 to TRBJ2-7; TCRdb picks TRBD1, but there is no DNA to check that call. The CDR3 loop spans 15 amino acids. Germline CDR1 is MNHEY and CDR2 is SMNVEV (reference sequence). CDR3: CASSSAGGGPYEQYF.

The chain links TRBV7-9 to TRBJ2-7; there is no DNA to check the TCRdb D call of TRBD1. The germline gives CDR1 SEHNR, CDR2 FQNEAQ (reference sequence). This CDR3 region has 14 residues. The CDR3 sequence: CASSFGGRSYEQYF.

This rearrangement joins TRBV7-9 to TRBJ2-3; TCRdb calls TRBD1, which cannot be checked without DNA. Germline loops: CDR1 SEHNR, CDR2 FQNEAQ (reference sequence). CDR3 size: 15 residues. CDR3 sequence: CASSPRDRHTDTQYF.

The CDR3 is CASSLSMNTEAFF. This rearrangement joins TRBV27 to TRBJ1-1. CDR1 and CDR2 from the germline V gene are MNHEY and SMNVEV (reference sequence). This CDR3 comprises 13 residues.

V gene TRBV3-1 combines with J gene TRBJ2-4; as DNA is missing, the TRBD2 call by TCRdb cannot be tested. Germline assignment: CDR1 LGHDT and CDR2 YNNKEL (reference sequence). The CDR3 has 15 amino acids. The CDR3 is CASSQGLGGKNIQYF.

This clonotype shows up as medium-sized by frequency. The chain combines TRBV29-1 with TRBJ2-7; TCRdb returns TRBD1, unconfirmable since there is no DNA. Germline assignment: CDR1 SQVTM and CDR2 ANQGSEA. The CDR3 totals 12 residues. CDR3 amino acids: CSVDRGQDEQYF.

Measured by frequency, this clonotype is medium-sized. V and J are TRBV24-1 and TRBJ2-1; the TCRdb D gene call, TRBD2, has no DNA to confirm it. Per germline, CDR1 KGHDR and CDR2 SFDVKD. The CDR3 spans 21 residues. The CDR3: CATSDLPRTSGRVGSYNEQFF.

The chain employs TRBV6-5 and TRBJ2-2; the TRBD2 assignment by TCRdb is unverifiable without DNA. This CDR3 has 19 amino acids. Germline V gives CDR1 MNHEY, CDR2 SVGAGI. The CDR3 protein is CASSPSGGAQRRDTGELFF.

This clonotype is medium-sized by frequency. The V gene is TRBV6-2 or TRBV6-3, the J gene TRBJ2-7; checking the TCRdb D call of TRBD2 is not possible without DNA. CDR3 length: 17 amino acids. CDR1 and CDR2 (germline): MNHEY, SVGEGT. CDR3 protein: CASSHRVAGAVSHEQYF.

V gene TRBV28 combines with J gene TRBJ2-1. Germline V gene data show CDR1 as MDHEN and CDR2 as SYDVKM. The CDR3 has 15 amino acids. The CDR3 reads CASSRTLDSSNEQFF.

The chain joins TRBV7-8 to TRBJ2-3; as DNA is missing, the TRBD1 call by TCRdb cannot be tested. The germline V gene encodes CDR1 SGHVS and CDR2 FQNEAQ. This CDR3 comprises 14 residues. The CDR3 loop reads CASSGGSMADTQYF.

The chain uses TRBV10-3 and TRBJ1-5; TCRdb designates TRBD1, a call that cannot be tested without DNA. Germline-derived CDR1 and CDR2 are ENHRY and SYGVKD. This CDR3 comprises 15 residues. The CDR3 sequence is CAISESGTGNQPQHF.

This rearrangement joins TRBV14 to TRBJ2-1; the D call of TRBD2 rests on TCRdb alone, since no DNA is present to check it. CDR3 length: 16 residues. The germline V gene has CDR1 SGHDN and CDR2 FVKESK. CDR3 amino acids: CASSHLTSGGANEQFF.

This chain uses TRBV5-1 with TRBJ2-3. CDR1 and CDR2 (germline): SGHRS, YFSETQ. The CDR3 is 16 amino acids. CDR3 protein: CASMLGRLGGTDTQYF.

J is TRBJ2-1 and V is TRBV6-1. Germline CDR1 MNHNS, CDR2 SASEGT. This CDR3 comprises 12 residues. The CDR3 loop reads CASRDSYNEQFF.

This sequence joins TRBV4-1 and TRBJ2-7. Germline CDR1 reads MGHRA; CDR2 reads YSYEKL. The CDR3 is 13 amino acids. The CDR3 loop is CASSHGDGYEQYF.

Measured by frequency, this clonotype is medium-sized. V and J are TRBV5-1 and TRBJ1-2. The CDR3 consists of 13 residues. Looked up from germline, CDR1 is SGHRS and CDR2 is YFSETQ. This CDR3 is CASSLGTHYGYTF.

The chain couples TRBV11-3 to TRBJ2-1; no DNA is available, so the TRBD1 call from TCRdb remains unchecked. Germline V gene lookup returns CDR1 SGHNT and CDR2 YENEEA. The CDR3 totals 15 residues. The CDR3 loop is CASSLDPTGLGEQFF. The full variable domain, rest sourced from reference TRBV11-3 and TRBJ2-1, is EAGVVQSPRYKIIEKKQPVAFWCNPISGHNTLYWYLQNLGQGPELLIRYENEEAVDDSQLPKDRFSAERLKGVDSTLKIQPAELGDSAVYLCASSLDPTGLGEQFFGPGTRLTVL.

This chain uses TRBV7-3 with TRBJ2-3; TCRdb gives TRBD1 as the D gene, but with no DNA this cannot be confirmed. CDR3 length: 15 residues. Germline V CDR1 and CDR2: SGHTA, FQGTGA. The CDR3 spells CASSETGVNTDTQYF.

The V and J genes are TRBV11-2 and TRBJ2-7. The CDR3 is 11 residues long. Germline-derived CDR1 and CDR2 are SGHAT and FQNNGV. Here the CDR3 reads CASSFSLEQYF.

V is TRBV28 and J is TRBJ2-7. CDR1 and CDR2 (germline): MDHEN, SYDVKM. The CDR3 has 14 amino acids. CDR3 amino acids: CASSDLEDTYEQYF.

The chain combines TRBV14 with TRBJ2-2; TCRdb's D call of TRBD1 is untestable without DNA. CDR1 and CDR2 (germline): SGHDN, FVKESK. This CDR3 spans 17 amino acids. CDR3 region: CASSQGTEALNTGELFF.

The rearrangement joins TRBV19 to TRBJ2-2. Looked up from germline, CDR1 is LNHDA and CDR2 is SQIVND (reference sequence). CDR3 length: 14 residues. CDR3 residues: CASSILASTGELFF.

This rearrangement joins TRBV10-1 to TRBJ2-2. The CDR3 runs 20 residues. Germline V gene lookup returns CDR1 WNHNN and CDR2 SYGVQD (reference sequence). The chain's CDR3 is CASSEWVKLRGIYDTGELFF.